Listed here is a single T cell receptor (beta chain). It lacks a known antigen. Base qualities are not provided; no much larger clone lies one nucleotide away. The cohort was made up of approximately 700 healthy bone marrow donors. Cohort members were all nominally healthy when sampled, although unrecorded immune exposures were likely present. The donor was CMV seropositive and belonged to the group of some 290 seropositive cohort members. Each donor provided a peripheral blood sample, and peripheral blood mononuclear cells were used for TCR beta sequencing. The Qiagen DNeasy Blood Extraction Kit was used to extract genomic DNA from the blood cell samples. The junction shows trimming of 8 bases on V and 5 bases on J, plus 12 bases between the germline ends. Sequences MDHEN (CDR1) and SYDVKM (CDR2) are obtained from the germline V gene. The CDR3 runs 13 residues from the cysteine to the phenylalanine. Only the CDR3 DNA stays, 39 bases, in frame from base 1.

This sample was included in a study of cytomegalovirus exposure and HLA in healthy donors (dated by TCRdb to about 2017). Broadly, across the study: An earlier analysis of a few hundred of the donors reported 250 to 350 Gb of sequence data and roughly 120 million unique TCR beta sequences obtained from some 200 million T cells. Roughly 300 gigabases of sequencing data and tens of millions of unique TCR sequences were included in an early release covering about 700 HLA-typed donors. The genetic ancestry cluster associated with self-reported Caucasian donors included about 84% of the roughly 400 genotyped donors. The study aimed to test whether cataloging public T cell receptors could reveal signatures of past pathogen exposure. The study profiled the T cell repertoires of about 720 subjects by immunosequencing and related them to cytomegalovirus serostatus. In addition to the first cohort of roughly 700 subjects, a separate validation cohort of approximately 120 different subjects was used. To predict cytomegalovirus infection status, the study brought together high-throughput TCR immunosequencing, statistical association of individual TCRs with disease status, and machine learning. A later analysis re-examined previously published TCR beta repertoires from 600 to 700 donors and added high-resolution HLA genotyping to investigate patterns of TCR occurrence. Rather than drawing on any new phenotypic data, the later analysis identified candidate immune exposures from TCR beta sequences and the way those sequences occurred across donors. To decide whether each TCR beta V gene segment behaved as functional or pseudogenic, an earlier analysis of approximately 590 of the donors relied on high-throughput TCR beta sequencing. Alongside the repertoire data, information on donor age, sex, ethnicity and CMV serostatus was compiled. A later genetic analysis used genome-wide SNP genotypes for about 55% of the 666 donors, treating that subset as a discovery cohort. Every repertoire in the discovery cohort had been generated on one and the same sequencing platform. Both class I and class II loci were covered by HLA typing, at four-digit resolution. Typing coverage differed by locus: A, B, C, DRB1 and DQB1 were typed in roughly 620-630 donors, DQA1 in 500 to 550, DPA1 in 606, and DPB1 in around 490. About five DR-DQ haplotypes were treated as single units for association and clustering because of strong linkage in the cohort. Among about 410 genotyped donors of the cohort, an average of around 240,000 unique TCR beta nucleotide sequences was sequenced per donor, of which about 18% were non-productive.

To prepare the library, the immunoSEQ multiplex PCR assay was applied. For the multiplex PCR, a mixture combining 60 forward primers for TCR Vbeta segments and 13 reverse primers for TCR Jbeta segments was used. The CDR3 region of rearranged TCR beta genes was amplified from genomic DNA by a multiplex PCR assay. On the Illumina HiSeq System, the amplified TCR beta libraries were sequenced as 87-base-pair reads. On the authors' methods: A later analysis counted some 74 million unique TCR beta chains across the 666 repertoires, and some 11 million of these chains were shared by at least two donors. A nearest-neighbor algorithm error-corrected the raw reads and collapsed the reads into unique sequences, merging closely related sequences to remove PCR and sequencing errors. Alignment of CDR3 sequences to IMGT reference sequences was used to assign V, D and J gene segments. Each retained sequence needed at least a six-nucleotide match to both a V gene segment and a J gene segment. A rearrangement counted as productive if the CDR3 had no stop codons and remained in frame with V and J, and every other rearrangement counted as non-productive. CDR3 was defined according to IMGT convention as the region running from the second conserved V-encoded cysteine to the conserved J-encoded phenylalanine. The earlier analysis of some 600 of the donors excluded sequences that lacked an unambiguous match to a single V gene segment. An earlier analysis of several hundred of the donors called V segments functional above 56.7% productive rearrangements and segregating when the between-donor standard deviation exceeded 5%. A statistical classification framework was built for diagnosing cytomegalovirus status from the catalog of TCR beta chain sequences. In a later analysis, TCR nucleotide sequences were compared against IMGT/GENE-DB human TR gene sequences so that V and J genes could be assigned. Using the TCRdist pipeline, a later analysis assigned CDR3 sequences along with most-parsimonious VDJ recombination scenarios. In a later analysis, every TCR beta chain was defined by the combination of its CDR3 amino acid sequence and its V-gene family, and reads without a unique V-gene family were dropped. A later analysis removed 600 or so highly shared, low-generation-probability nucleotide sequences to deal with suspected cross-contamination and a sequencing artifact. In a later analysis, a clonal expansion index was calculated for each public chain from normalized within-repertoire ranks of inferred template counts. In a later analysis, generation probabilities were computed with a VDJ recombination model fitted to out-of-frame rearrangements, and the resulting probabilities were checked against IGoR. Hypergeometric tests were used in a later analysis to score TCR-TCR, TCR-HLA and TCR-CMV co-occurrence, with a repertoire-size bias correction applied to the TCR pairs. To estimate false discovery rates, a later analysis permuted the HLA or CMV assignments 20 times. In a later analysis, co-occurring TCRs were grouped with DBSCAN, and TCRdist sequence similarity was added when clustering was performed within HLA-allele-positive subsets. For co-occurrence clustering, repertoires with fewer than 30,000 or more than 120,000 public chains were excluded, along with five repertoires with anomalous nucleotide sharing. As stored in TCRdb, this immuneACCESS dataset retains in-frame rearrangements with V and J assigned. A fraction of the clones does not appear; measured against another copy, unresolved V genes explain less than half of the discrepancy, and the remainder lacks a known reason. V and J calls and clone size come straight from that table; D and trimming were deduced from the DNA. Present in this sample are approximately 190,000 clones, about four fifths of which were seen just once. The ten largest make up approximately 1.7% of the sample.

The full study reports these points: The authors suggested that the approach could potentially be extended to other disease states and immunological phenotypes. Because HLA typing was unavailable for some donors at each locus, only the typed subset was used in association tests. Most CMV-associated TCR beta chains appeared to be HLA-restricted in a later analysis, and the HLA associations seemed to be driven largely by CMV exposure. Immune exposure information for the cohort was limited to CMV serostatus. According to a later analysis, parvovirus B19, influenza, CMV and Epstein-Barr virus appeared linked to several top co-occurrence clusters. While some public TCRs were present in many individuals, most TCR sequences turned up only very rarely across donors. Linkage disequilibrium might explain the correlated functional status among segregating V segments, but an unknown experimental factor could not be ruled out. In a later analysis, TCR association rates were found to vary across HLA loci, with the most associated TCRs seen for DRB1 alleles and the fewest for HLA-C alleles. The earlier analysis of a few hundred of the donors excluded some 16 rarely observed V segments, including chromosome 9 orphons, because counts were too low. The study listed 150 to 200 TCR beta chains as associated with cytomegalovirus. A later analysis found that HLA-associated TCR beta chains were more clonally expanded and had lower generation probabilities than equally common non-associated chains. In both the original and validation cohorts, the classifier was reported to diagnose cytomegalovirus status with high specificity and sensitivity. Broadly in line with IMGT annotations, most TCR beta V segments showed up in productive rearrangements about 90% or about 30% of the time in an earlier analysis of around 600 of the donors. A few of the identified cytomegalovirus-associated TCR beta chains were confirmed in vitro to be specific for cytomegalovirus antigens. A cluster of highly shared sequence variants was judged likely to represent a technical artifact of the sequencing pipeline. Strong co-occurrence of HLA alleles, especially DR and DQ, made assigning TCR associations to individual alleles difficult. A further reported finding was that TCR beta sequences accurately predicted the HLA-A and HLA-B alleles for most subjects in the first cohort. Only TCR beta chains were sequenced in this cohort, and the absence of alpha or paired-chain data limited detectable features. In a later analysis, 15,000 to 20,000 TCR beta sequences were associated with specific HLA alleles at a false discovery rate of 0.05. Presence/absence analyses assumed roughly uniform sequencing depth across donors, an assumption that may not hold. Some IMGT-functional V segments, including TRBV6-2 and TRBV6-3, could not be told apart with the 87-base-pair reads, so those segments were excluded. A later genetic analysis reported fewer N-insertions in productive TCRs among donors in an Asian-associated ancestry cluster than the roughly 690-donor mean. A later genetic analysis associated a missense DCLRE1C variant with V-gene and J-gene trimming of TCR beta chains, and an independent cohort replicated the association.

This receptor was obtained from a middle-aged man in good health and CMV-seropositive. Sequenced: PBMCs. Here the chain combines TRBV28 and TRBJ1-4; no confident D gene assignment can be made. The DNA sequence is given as TGTGCCAGCTTAGCCAGTACGAATGAAAAACTGTTTTTT. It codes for CASLASTNEKLFF.